The 30 T cell receptor beta chains below come from one sample, sequenced in a study of regulatory T cells in long-lasting Graves disease. Time point denoted: newly diagnosed GD, antithyroid drugs for less than 3 months. Following extraction of RNA from PBMCs, that RNA was used to make the TCR library. Sequencing libraries for TCR beta were prepared with iRepertoire HTBI primers and Arm-PCR of CDR3 regions. TCRdb processed the multiplex PCR reads anew with MiXCR; each CDR3 protein has one entry. The top ten clones hold 7.8% of a sample with a few hundred thousand distinct CDR3 sequences, 15% of them seen once. The same sample was also used in a study of T cells in Graves' hyperthyroidism and ophthalmopathy.

The specimen was peripheral blood mononuclear cells (PBMCs), collected at new diagnosis, from a patient treated with antithyroid drugs. These TCRs come from a woman in her forties with Graves disease.

Comment on this clonotype: A much larger clone lies one base from this, so it may be a read error. The chain employs TRBV28 and TRBJ2-1, with TRBD2 as a possible D gene (5 bases). CDR1 MDHEN and CDR2 SYDVKM come from the germline V gene. Trimming took 5 bases from V and 10 from J, leaving 27 bases between them. The CDR3 consists of 17 residues. The CDR3 sequence: CASSPRALHPLFYEQFF. The CDR3 region has the DNA TGTGCCAGCAGTCCGAGGGCCCTCCACCCCCTCTTCTACGAGCAGTTCTTC.

This clonotype has a count of ten or more. The chain recombines TRBV28 with TRBJ2-1, with 12 bases fitting TRBD2. The CDR3 is 15 residues long. V was clipped by 4 bases and J by 7 bases; unmatched bases: 5. The germline V gene has CDR1 MDHEN and CDR2 SYDVKM. The CDR3 sequence is CASSSLAGGVNEQFF. The CDR3 DNA sequence: TGTGCCAGCAGTTCACTAGCGGGAGGCGTGAATGAGCAGTTCTTC.

This clonotype was seen at least ten times. The genes are TRBV20-1 and TRBJ2-5; 9 bases line up with TRBD2. There are 15 residues in the CDR3. V dropped 0 bases and J dropped 4; count of bases not matched to a gene: 6. CDR1 is DFQATT, CDR2 SNEGSKA, per germline (reference sequence). The CDR3 reads CSAREREGLRETQYF. In DNA, the CDR3 is TGCAGTGCTAGAGAGCGGGAGGGCCTCAGAGAGACCCAGTACTTC.

This clonotype was recorded a few times. The CDR3 spells CASSQPIRARGNEQFF. The CDR3 coding sequence is TGCGCCAGCAGCCAACCCATCCGGGCCAGGGGGAATGAGCAGTTCTTC. The rearrangement links TRBV4-1 to TRBJ2-1, with 7 bases matching TRBD1. CDR1 MGHRA and CDR2 YSYEKL come from the germline V gene. The CDR3 spans 16 residues. V trimming: 2 bases; J trimming: 7 bases; junction bases outside the gene matches: 11.

A word on this clonotype: This likely came from a read error, as a far larger clone is one base away. The J gene is TRBJ2-3, the V gene TRBV11-3, with 7 bases that match TRBD2. The CDR3 runs 18 residues. Germline-derived CDR1 and CDR2 are SGHNT and YENEEA. V lost 6 bases and J lost 1; bases outside the gene matches: 16. The CDR3 spells CASSPGPVGGWGTDTQYF. The CDR3 DNA sequence: TGTGCCAGCAGTCCAGGGCCGGTGGGAGGGTGGGGCACAGATACGCAGTATTTT.

This clonotype came up many times. The gene calls are TRBV28 and TRBJ2-5; TRBD1 aligns across 9 bases. The J call may be mistaken, given a closer DNA end match to TRBJ2-1. The CDR3 loop spans 17 amino acids. Germline loops: CDR1 MDHEN, CDR2 SYDVKM. The CDR3 loop reads CASSQGTGRMAYNEQFF. CDR3 DNA sequence: TGTGCCAGCAGCCAGGGGACAGGGAGGATGGCTTACAATGAGCAGTTCTTC.

In its sample, this clonotype was seen many times. The chain employs TRBV3-1 and TRBJ2-3, with 8 bases identical to TRBD2. The V gene's germline CDR1 is LGHDT and CDR2 YNNKEL (reference sequence). J lost 2 bases, V lost 2 bases, and 6 bases had no gene match. The length of the CDR3 is 16 residues. The CDR3, as DNA: TGTGCCAGCAGCCAACTGCGCGGGAGGTACACAGATACGCAGTATTTT. This encodes CASSQLRGRYTDTQYF.

This clonotype was found many times. The V and J genes are TRBV11-2 and TRBJ2-7; the D gene is possibly TRBD2 (5 bases). Germline loops: CDR1 SGHAT, CDR2 FQNNGV. This CDR3 has 14 amino acids. V was pared by 8 bases and J by 2 bases, with 16 bases between. CDR3 sequence: CASSYGGGPYEQYF. CDR3 sequence (DNA): TGTGCCAGCTCCTACGGAGGCGGGCCCTACGAGCAGTACTTC.

This clonotype appeared many times. The genes are TRBV18 and TRBJ1-2, with 8 bases that match TRBD1. The V segment lost 3 bases and the J segment 4 bases; nucleotides outside the gene matches: 7. This CDR3 has 15 residues. Germline V CDR1 and CDR2: KGHSH, LQKENI. CDR3 protein: CASSPGQGVTYGYTF. The CDR3 bases are TGTGCCAGCTCACCCGGACAGGGCGTCACCTATGGCTACACCTTC.

This clonotype turned up a few times. V is TRBV7-2 and J is TRBJ1-3; possible D gene TRBD1, 5 bases. CDR1 is SGHTA, CDR2 FQGNSA, per germline. The V gene lost 1 base and the J gene lost 0 bases, with 13 bases spanning the gap. The length of the CDR3 is 17 residues. The CDR3 loop reads CASSLVNGTNSGNTIYF. In DNA form, the CDR3 reads TGTGCCAGCAGCTTAGTCAACGGGACTAACTCTGGAAACACCATATATTTT.

This clonotype appeared many times. This chain connects TRBV7-2 to TRBJ2-5; D possibly corresponds to TRBD1 (6 bases). Trimming removed 2 bases at V and 1 base at J, with 11 bases between. The germline V gene encodes CDR1 SGHTA and CDR2 FQGNSA. The CDR3 runs to 15 residues. The CDR3 region is CASSLTGSSQETQYF. Written as DNA, the CDR3 is TGTGCCAGCAGCTTAACAGGGTCGTCCCAAGAGACCCAGTACTTC.

This clonotype was counted ten times or more. At one of its ends the junction is not consistent with the germline gene, which may arise from a read error. The chain carries TRBV30 and TRBJ1-3; D possibly corresponds to TRBD1 (5 bases). CDR1 and CDR2 from the germline V gene are GTSNPN and SVGIG (reference sequence). The CDR3 extends over 11 amino acids. CDR3 residues: CAWSFTDTLYF. CDR3 bases: TGTGCCTGGAGCTTTACGGACACCTTATATTTT.

A word on this clonotype: This may be a read error: a much more frequent sequence differs by one nucleotide. The rearrangement joins TRBV20-1 to TRBJ2-7; no definite D call. CDR3 size: 14 residues. Trimming left V 1 base short and J 6 bases short, with 16 bases between. Per the germline V gene, CDR1 is DFQATT and CDR2 is SNEGSKA (reference sequence). The CDR3 bases are TGCAGTGCTAGAGCGGTGGGTACCCTCCCCGAGCAGTACTTC. Translating it yields CSARAVGTLPEQYF.

This clonotype was recorded at least ten times. The CDR3 bases are TGTGCCAGCAGTGAAAAGGGGAGGGGCTACACCTTC. Residues: CASSEKGRGYTF. The chain links TRBV2 to TRBJ1-2, with D perhaps TRBD1 (5 bases). The V and J ends lost 2 bases and 8 bases respectively, with 9 bases between them. CDR3 size: 12 residues. CDR1 and CDR2 (germline): SNHLY, FYNNEI. The variable domain in full, completed from reference TRBV2 and TRBJ1-2, reads EPEVTQTPSHQVTQMGQEVILRCVPISNHLYFYWYRQILGQKVEFLVSFYNNEISEKSEIFDDQFSVERPDGSNFTLKIRSTKLEDSAMYFCASSEKGRGYTFGSGTRLTVV.

This clonotype has just a few counts. CDR3 loop: CASTDGQGTNQPQHF. The CDR3 DNA follows: TGTGCCAGCACCGACGGACAGGGGACGAATCAGCCCCAGCATTTT. V is TRBV2 and J is TRBJ1-5; 9 nucleotides line up with TRBD1. This CDR3 contains 15 residues. With V trimmed by 7 bases and J by 4 bases, 8 bases remained unmatched. CDR1 SNHLY and CDR2 FYNNEI come from the germline V gene.

This clonotype was found many times. CDR3 sequence reads: CASSEGQGLWTQYF. The CDR3 coding sequence is TGTGCCAGCAGCGAGGGGCAGGGTCTGTGGACCCAGTACTTC. The genes are TRBV9 and TRBJ2-5, with TRBD1 as a possible D gene (5 bases). The length of the CDR3 is 14 residues. Trimming removed 3 bases at V and 7 bases at J, with 16 bases between. Germline-derived CDR1 and CDR2 are SGDLS and YYNGEE.

In its sample, this clonotype was seen many times. The chain joins TRBV6-2 or TRBV6-3 to TRBJ2-3, with 10 bases aligning to TRBD2. The CDR3 is 15 amino acids. The germline V gene encodes CDR1 MNHEY and CDR2 SVGEGT. The V and J ends lost 6 bases and 2 bases, in that order; junction bases with no gene match: 5. As DNA, the CDR3 is TGTGCCAGCAGATTCGGGACTAGCGACACAGATACGCAGTATTTT. Translated, it gives CASRFGTSDTDTQYF.

On this clonotype itself: One end of the junction is discordant with germline, which a read error may explain. The V gene is TRBV9, the J gene TRBJ2-3; 7 nucleotides align to TRBD2. The CDR3 loop spans 15 amino acids. The germline V gene has CDR1 SGDLS and CDR2 YYNGEE. The CDR3 nucleotides are TGTGCCGGCAGCGGGACTCCGAATGCGGCAGATACGCAGTATTTT. This sequence encodes CAGSGTPNAADTQYF.

The rearrangement joins TRBV27 to TRBJ2-7, with TRBD1 matching 7 bases. The junction had 4 bases not matched to a gene; V was cut back by 2 bases and J by 3 bases. Per germline, CDR1 MNHEY and CDR2 SMNVEV (reference sequence). The CDR3 spans 14 residues. The CDR3 sequence is CASSLTGDLYEQYF. CDR3 sequence (DNA): TGTGCCAGCAGTTTAACAGGGGACCTCTACGAGCAGTACTTC.

This clonotype was recorded at least ten times. The chain is built from TRBV7-9 and TRBJ2-3; the D is unclear. CDR1 and CDR2 (germline): SEHNR, FQNEAQ (reference sequence). The CDR3 is 15 residues long. V was clipped by 1 base and J by 2 bases, with 10 bases between them. Written as DNA, the CDR3 is TGTGCCAGCAGCTTAGGGGTGCAGGACACAGATACGCAGTATTTT. Translating it yields CASSLGVQDTDTQYF.

This clonotype was recorded a few times. The chain couples TRBV6-1 to TRBJ1-2; weak D call: TRBD1 (5 bases). The CDR3 runs to 13 residues. Germline loops: CDR1 MNHNS, CDR2 SASEGT. V gave up 10 bases and J gave up 8 bases, with 20 bases separating them. The CDR3 loop reads CATLRVGDHGYTF. In DNA form, the CDR3 reads TGTGCCACCCTTCGGGTAGGGGACCACGGCTACACCTTC.

The table lists this clonotype with many counts. The chain recombines TRBV2 with TRBJ2-7; either TRBD1 or TRBD2 may fit D (5 bases each). There are 15 residues in the CDR3. Germline V gives CDR1 SNHLY, CDR2 FYNNEI. Trimming cost V 5 bases and J 4 bases, with 18 bases left between them. The CDR3 region has the DNA TGTGCCAGCAGTTCCGAGGGAGTGGGGCCTTACGAGCAGTACTTC. Translated, it gives CASSSEGVGPYEQYF.

The sample holds many counts of this clonotype. The chain uses TRBV7-8 and TRBJ1-1, with 7 nucleotides matching TRBD1. Looked up from germline, CDR1 is SGHVS and CDR2 is FQNEAQ. The CDR3 consists of 18 residues. The J segment lost 0 bases and the V segment lost 1 base, leaving 11 bases of the junction unmatched. In nucleotides, the CDR3 is TGTGCCAGCAGCTTAGAGGTCGGACAGGAACTATTGAACACTGAAGCTTTCTTT. It encodes CASSLEVGQELLNTEAFF.

This clonotype was seen ten or more times. The chain couples TRBV18 to TRBJ2-3, with 8 bases lining up with TRBD2. The germline V gene encodes CDR1 KGHSH and CDR2 LQKENI. The CDR3 runs 17 residues. The junction had 9 bases not matched to a gene; V was cut back by 4 bases and J by 0 bases. The CDR3 DNA reads as TGTGCCAGCTCACTCCATCGGGGGGGAGAGAGCACAGATACGCAGTATTTT. Translation: CASSLHRGGESTDTQYF.

This clonotype has at least ten counts. The rearrangement joins TRBV2 to TRBJ2-1; 7 bases are a match to TRBD1. The germline gives CDR1 SNHLY, CDR2 FYNNEI. The CDR3 has 14 residues. The ends lost 6 bases at V and 5 bases at J; junction bases unmatched: 7. The CDR3 bases are TGTGCCAGCAGCCCCGGGACAGCCAACAATGAGCAGTTCTTC. This gives the protein CASSPGTANNEQFF.

This clonotype was found a few times. This sequence joins TRBV20-1 and TRBJ2-3; 7 bases agree with TRBD1. Germline-derived CDR1 and CDR2 are DFQATT and SNEGSKA (reference sequence). The CDR3 sequence is 19 residues long. Trimming took 0 bases from V and 3 from J; bases not matched to a gene: 18. The CDR3 nucleotides are TGCAGTGCTAGAGATCCCCTCGGCGACAGGGATGTTGGTACAGATACGCAGTATTTT. Residues: CSARDPLGDRDVGTDTQYF.

A few counts support this clonotype. This chain links TRBV4-3 with TRBJ2-2; TRBD2 might be the D (6 bases). Germline loops: CDR1 LGHNA, CDR2 YSLEER. The CDR3 loop spans 16 amino acids. V was cut by 4 bases and J by 2 bases, with 14 bases left in between. Here the CDR3 reads CASSRAGTRNTGELFF. In DNA, the CDR3 is TGCGCCAGCAGCCGCGCAGGGACTCGTAACACCGGGGAGCTGTTTTTT.

The J gene is TRBJ2-1, the V gene TRBV6-1; 11 nucleotides align to TRBD2. Looked up from germline, CDR1 is MNHNS and CDR2 is SASEGT. CDR3 length: 19 amino acids. The V gene end was trimmed by 4 bases and the J gene end by 0 bases; junction bases not matched to a gene: 11. CDR3 bases: TGTGCCAGCAGTGTTTTCGCTAGCGGGGGGATACGCTCCTACAATGAGCAGTTCTTC. Its protein is CASSVFASGGIRSYNEQFF.

The CDR3 region is CASSDVGQGRKLFF. In nucleotides, the CDR3 is TGTGCCAGCAGTGATGTAGGACAGGGGAGAAAACTGTTTTTT. The rearrangement joins TRBV28 to TRBJ1-4; 9 bases agree with TRBD1. CDR1 is MDHEN and CDR2 is SYDVKM in the germline V gene. V dropped 5 bases and J dropped 10; count of bases not matched to a gene: 8. The CDR3 runs to 14 residues.

Turning to this clonotype: The conserved phenylalanine or tryptophan is not found at the CDR3 terminus, so this likely reflects a read error. The genes are TRBV30 and TRBJ1-2, with D unresolved. Deletions cut 1 base from V and 1 base from J, with 13 bases between. CDR1 GTSNPN and CDR2 SVGIG come from the germline V gene (reference sequence). This CDR3 has 15 residues. This CDR3 is CAWSDDGSLNYGYTL. The CDR3 bases are TGTGCCTGGAGTGACGACGGAAGCCTTAACTATGGCTACACCTTA.